The rows below give T cell receptor beta chains drawn from one sample of a study of cytomegalovirus exposure and HLA in healthy donors. This table comes from immunoSEQ multiplex PCR, and its TCRdb copy is limited to in-frame clones, with some not included. The table lists fewer than 150,000 clones, with about 2.1% in the top ten. Input material: PBMCs. Source of these receptors: a woman aged 60-70 years in good health and CMV-seronegative. Each CDR3 is given with its conserved first and last residue. D genes are given only for firm matches.

j_call	cdr3_length	d_call	v_call	cdr3_aa	cdr3_nt
TRBJ1-4	16	TRBD1	TRBV5-1	CASSSGTGPKSEKLFF	TGCGCCAGCAGCTCCGGGACAGGCCCCAAGTCGGAAAAACTGTTTTTT
TRBJ2-2	16	-	TRBV4-1	CASSQDPWAYTGELFF	TGCGCCAGCAGCCAAGATCCGTGGGCATACACCGGGGAGCTGTTTTTT
TRBJ1-1	13	-	TRBV15	CATRRQLNTEAFF	TGTGCCACCAGACGACAGTTGAACACTGAAGCTTTCTTT
TRBJ2-3	17	TRBD2	TRBV4-1	CASSRVSSGKGTDTQYF	TGCGCCAGCAGCCGGGTATCTAGCGGGAAGGGAACAGATACGCAGTATTTT
TRBJ2-5	16	TRBD2	TRBV7-2	CASSLGAGVSKETQYF	TGTGCCAGCAGCTTAGGGGCGGGAGTAAGTAAAGAGACCCAGTACTTC
TRBJ1-2	15	-	TRBV19	CASSIQFQGWYGYTF	TGTGCCAGTAGTATTCAATTCCAGGGGTGGTATGGCTACACCTTC
TRBJ1-1	14	-	TRBV6-1	CASTAGVMNTEAFF	TGTGCCAGCACGGCAGGCGTTATGAACACTGAAGCTTTCTTT
TRBJ2-7	15	TRBD2	TRBV9	CASSVGGGHGGEQYF	TGTGCCAGCAGCGTCGGGGGAGGGCATGGGGGCGAGCAGTACTTC
TRBJ2-7	16	TRBD2	TRBV11-2	CASSLEAGNRSYEQYF	TGTGCCAGCAGCTTAGAAGCGGGGAACAGGTCCTACGAGCAGTACTTC
TRBJ2-2	15	TRBD1	TRBV2	CASSEDRVTTGELFF	TGTGCCAGCAGTGAGGACAGGGTTACGACCGGGGAGCTGTTTTTT
TRBJ2-6	19	TRBD1	TRBV4-1	CASSQGRQGTPSGANVLTF	TGCGCCAGCAGCCAAGGTCGACAGGGAACACCCTCTGGGGCCAACGTCCTGACTTTC
TRBJ1-2	15	TRBD1	TRBV6-5	CASRRDRGVNYGYTF	TGTGCCAGCAGACGCGACAGGGGAGTAAACTATGGCTACACCTTC
TRBJ2-7	14	-	TRBV11-2	CASSWGTNSYEQYF	TGTGCCAGCTCTTGGGGGACAAACTCCTACGAGCAGTACTTC
TRBJ2-5	15	-	TRBV10-3	CAISESAGVGETQYF	TGTGCCATCAGTGAGTCAGCCGGGGTGGGAGAGACCCAGTACTTC
TRBJ1-4	16	TRBD1	TRBV5-6	CASSFRGLSTNEKLFF	TGTGCCAGCAGCTTTAGGGGGCTCTCAACTAATGAAAAACTGTTTTTT
TRBJ2-3	15	TRBD1	TRBV5-1	CASSLGQGATDTQYF	TGCGCCAGCAGCTTGGGACAGGGGGCGACAGATACGCAGTATTTT
TRBJ2-7	14	TRBD1	TRBV2	CASRGDRSSYEQYF	TGTGCCAGCAGGGGGGACAGATCCTCCTACGAGCAGTACTTC
TRBJ1-2	11	-	TRBV20-1	CSAGDGWGYTF	TGCAGTGCAGGGGATGGTTGGGGCTACACCTTC
TRBJ1-4	14	TRBD1	TRBV6-5	CASSGWDSNEKLFF	TGTGCCAGCAGTGGCTGGGACAGTAATGAAAAACTGTTTTTT
TRBJ1-1	11	-	TRBV29-1	CTASENTEAFF	TGCACCGCGAGCGAGAACACTGAAGCTTTCTTT
TRBJ1-5	17	TRBD1	TRBV6-1	CASSAGTGGKHNQPQHF	TGTGCCAGCAGTGCGGGGACAGGGGGCAAGCACAATCAGCCCCAGCATTTT
TRBJ1-1	16	TRBD1	TRBV5-1	CASSLGQGELSLSAFF	TGCGCCAGCAGCTTGGGACAGGGAGAGCTTTCTTTGTCAGCTTTCTTT
TRBJ2-7	13	TRBD1	TRBV5-5	CASSPDRAYEQYF	TGTGCCAGCAGCCCCGACAGGGCCTACGAGCAGTACTTC
TRBJ2-7	16	TRBD1	TRBV27	CASSLSTGEHSYEQYF	TGTGCCAGCAGTTTATCAACAGGGGAGCACTCCTACGAGCAGTACTTC
TRBJ1-5	15	TRBD1	TRBV7-8	CASSLDRGRNQPQHF	TGTGCCAGCAGCTTAGACAGGGGCCGGAATCAGCCCCAGCATTTT
TRBJ2-7	14	-	TRBV5-1	CASSSAVNSYEQYF	TGCGCCAGCAGCTCGGCGGTGAACTCCTACGAGCAGTACTTC
TRBJ1-6	16	-	TRBV19	CASSQTGKSGSSPLHF	TGTGCCAGTAGCCAGACAGGTAAAAGCGGAAGTTCACCCCTCCACTTT
TRBJ2-7	15	-	TRBV15	CATSRTTGGPYEQYF	TGTGCCACCAGCAGGACGACAGGAGGACCCTACGAGCAGTACTTC
TRBJ2-7	14	-	TRBV9	CASSVSEGRYEQYF	TGTGCCAGCAGCGTTAGCGAGGGTAGGTACGAGCAGTACTTC
TRBJ1-1	16	TRBD1	TRBV28	CASSPPGGRGHTEAFF	TGTGCCAGCAGCCCTCCGGGGGGCAGGGGGCACACTGAAGCTTTCTTT
TRBJ1-2	13	-	TRBV9	CASSVAEGYGYTF	TGTGCCAGCAGCGTAGCGGAGGGCTATGGCTACACCTTC
TRBJ2-2	15	TRBD2	TRBV14	CASSRLAGDTGELFF	TGTGCCAGCAGTCGACTAGCGGGGGATACCGGGGAGCTGTTTTTT
TRBJ2-7	15	-	TRBV2	CASSGSDRPSYEQYF	TGTGCCAGCAGTGGCTCGGACAGACCGTCCTACGAGCAGTACTTC
TRBJ2-5	13	TRBD2	TRBV7-9	CASQRGGWETQYF	TGTGCCAGCCAACGGGGGGGGTGGGAGACCCAGTACTTC
TRBJ2-5	12	TRBD1	TRBV29-1	CSAATGGETQYF	TGCAGCGCCGCGACAGGGGGAGAGACCCAGTACTTC
TRBJ2-7	14	TRBD1	TRBV19	CAGSSQGAAYEQYF	TGTGCCGGTAGCTCACAGGGGGCGGCCTACGAGCAGTACTTC
TRBJ1-1	12	-	TRBV2	CASSVMYTEAFF	TGTGCCAGCAGTGTAATGTACACTGAAGCTTTCTTT
TRBJ1-2	15	TRBD1	TRBV6-5	CASSLDRVLYYGYTF	TGTGCCAGCAGCTTGGACAGGGTCCTTTACTATGGCTACACCTTC
TRBJ2-3	15	TRBD2	TRBV7-6	CASSFTSGSTDTQYF	TGTGCCAGCAGCTTTACTAGCGGGAGCACAGATACGCAGTATTTT
TRBJ1-1	14	TRBD1	TRBV11-2	CASGYGTGWTEAFF	TGTGCCAGCGGATACGGGACAGGGTGGACTGAAGCTTTCTTT